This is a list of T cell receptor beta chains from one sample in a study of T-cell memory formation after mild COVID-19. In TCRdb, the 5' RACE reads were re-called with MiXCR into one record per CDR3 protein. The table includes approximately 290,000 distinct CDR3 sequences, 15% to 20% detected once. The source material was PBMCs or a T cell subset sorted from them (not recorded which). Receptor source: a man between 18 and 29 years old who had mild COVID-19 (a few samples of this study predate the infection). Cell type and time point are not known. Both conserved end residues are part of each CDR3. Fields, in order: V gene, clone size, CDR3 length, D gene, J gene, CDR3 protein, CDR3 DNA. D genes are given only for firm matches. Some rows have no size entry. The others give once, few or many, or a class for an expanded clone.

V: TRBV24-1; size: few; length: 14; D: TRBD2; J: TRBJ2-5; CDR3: CATRGLAGGETQYF; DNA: TGTGCCACCAGGGGACTAGCGGGGGGTGAGACCCAGTACTTC
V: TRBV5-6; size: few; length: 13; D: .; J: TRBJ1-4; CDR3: CASSLGAEEKLFF; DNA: TGTGCCAGCAGCTTGGGGGCGGAAGAAAAACTGTTTTTT
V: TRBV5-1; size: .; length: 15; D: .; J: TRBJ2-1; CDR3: CASSLVPGPYNEQFF; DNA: TGCGCCAGCAGCTTGGTTCCAGGCCCCTACAATGAGCAGTTCTTC
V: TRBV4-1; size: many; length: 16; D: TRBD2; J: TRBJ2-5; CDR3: CASSQYQTSTQETQYF; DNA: TGCGCCAGCAGCCAATACCAGACTAGCACTCAAGAGACCCAGTACTTC
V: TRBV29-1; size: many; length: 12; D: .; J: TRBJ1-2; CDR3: CSVEEVVRSYTF; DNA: TGCAGCGTTGAAGAGGTCGTCAGGAGCTACACCTTC
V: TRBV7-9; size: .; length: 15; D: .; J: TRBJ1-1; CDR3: CASSYGDLTNTEAFF; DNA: TGTGCCAGCAGCTATGGGGACCTTACGAACACTGAAGCTTTCTTT
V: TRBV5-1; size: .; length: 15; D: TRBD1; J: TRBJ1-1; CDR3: CASSWRTGDNTEAFF; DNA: TGCGCCAGCAGCTGGAGGACAGGGGACAACACTGAAGCTTTCTTT
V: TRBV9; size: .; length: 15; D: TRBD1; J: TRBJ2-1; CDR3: CASSVGWGQGNEQFF; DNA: TGTGCCAGCAGCGTAGGGTGGGGACAGGGTAATGAGCAGTTCTTC
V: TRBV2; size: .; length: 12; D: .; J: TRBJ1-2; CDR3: CASSGGFRGYTF; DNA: TGTGCCAGCAGTGGTGGGTTCCGGGGCTACACCTTC
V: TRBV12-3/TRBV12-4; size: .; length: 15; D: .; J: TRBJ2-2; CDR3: CASSRAGANTGELFF; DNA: TGTGCCAGCAGTCGAGCGGGCGCGAACACCGGGGAGCTGTTTTTT
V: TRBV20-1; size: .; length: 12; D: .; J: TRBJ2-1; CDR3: CSALSLDNEQFF; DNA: TGCAGTGCGCTTTCCCTCGACAATGAGCAGTTCTTC
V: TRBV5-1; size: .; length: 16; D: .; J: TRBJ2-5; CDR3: CASSLGLSADQETQYF; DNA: TGCGCCAGCAGCTTGGGCCTTAGCGCGGACCAAGAGACCCAGTACTTC
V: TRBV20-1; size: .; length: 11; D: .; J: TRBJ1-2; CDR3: CSAPEREGYTF; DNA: TGCAGTGCCCCAGAGAGGGAGGGCTACACCTTC
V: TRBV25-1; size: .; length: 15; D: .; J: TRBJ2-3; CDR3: CASSGTFTRADTQYF; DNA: TGTGCCAGCTCCGGGACGTTCACACGGGCAGATACGCAGTATTTT
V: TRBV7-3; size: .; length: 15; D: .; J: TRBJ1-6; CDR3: CASSLGDSGDSPLHF; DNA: TGTGCCAGCAGCCTTGGGGACTCGGGGGATTCACCCCTCCACTTT
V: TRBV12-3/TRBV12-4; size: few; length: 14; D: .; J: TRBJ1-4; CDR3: CASKQQSGIEKLFF; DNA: TGTGCCAGCAAACAACAGAGCGGGATTGAAAAACTGTTTTTT
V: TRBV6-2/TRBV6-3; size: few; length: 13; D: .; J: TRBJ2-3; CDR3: CASSYEVLYTQYF; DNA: TGTGCCAGCAGTTACGAAGTACTGTATACGCAGTATTTT
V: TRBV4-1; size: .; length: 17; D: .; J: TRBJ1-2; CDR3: CASSHITGRSTNYGYTF; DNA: TGCGCCAGCAGTCATATAACAGGACGTTCGACTAACTATGGCTACACCTTC
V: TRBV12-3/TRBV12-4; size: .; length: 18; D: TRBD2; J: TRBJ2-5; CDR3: CASSPKRTSGGAGETQYF; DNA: TGTGCCAGCAGTCCAAAACGGACTAGCGGGGGGGCGGGAGAGACCCAGTACTTC
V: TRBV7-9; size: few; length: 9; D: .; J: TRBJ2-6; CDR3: CASSASTGF; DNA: TGTGCCAGCAGCGCCTCGACAGGTTTC
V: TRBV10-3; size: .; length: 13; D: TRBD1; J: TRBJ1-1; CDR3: CAIRGSTGGYAFF; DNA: TGTGCCATCAGAGGCTCGACAGGGGGATATGCTTTCTTT